This note documents a single T cell receptor beta chain sequence. These data are taken from a study of blood T cell repertoires in COVID-19. Looking at the study overall: Whether acute or convalescent, the COVID-19 samples came from the United States, Italy and Spain. PBMCs, B-cell-depleted T cells, or T cells were the source of the cDNA or gDNA that made up the material.

In the study's own analysis: The assay estimated nucleated cells by amplifying reference gene primers. Assay: immunoSEQ multiplex PCR; the TCRdb copy retains only in-frame clones and omits some. V and J calls plus clone size are reproduced from that table; the DNA served to infer D and trimming. Here the sample spans approximately 200,000 clones, 65% to 90% being singletons. This CDR3 has 15 amino acids. J lost 4 bases, V lost 3 bases, and 7 bases had no gene match. Per the germline V gene, CDR1 is ENHRY and CDR2 is SYGVKD. Sequencing was performed on peripheral blood. V and J are TRBV10-3 and TRBJ1-2; 8 bases agree with TRBD1. The TCR originated in a woman aged 45-60 years with acute or convalescent COVID-19. The CDR3 spells CAISENRGGIYGYTF. The CDR3 DNA reads TGTGCCATCAGTGAAAACAGGGGGGGGATCTATGGCTACACCTTC.